The 9 T cell receptor beta chains reported below all come from one sample, sequenced in a study of cytomegalovirus exposure and HLA in healthy donors. The primer mix had 60 Vbeta and 13 Jbeta primers. Method: immunoSEQ multiplex PCR; TCRdb's copy keeps in-frame clones and lacks some. The repertoire has 210,000 or so clones, around 83% of them found once; the top ten carry approximately 1.5%. What was sequenced was PBMCs. The receptors shown here come from a girl aged 10 to 17 in good health and CMV-seronegative.

V usage is TRBV9 and J usage is TRBJ2-1, with TRBD2 matching 13 bases. After removal of 3 bases from V and 9 bases from J, the junction contained 15 bases not matched to a gene. The CDR3 is made up of 18 amino acids. The germline V gene encodes CDR1 SGDLS and CDR2 YYNGEE. For the CDR3, the DNA is TGTGCCAGCAGCGCGACCCAGACCGGGACTAGCGGGAAGGGTGAGCAGTTCTTC. It is translated as CASSATQTGTSGKGEQFF.

This clone was seen a few times. The chain has TRBV7-9 and TRBJ2-5, with D unresolved. The V and J ends lost 8 bases and 0 bases respectively, with 4 bases between them. This CDR3 has 11 amino acids. Germline CDR1 and CDR2: SEHNR and FQNEAQ (reference sequence). The CDR3 DNA reads as TGTGCCAGCGCGGACCAAGAGACCCAGTACTTC. Translated: CASADQETQYF.

The chain couples TRBV5-6 to TRBJ2-1; tentatively, D is TRBD2 (7 bases). V was clipped by 3 bases and J by 4 bases, with 20 bases between them. The CDR3 runs to 17 residues. The germline gives CDR1 SGHDT, CDR2 YYEEEE. CDR3 region: CASSSGGPPAPYNEQFF. The CDR3 DNA reads TGTGCCAGCAGCTCCGGGGGGCCGCCCGCCCCTTACAATGAGCAGTTCTTC.

The chain uses TRBV5-1 and TRBJ2-7; D remains unclear. Germline V gene lookup returns CDR1 SGHRS and CDR2 YFSETQ. V lost 0 bases, J lost 4 bases, and 14 bases lay in between. CDR3 length: 15 residues. Here the CDR3 DNA reads TGCGCCAGCAGCTTGGCCTCGACTCTTGTTTACGAGCAGTACTTC. Translated: CASSLASTLVYEQYF. Full variable domain (remainder filled in from reference TRBV5-1 and TRBJ2-7): KAGVTQTPRYLIKTRGQQVTLSCSPISGHRSVSWYQQTPGQGLQFLFEYFSETQRNKGNFPGRFSGRQFSNSRSEMNVSTLELGDSALYLCASSLASTLVYEQYFGPGTRLTVT.

The V call is TRBV30, the J call TRBJ2-2; TRBD2 agrees at 9 bases. The V gene end was trimmed by 0 bases and the J gene end by 3 bases; junction bases not matched to a gene: 2. From germline, CDR1 is GTSNPN and CDR2 SVGIG (reference sequence). The CDR3 extends over 15 amino acids. DNA for the CDR3: TGTGCCTGGAGTGTAAGACTAGCGGACACCGGGGAGCTGTTTTTT. It encodes CAWSVRLADTGELFF.

This clone was found a few times. This sequence joins TRBV27 and TRBJ1-4, with 8 bases fitting TRBD1. Trimming at V came to 2 bases and at J to 6 bases, leaving 5 bases not matched to a gene. CDR3 length equals 15 residues. CDR1 is MNHEY, CDR2 SMNVEV, per germline (reference sequence). The CDR3 DNA is TGTGCCAGCAGTTTAAGCTCAGGGGGCCATGAAAAACTGTTTTTT. The encoded protein is CASSLSSGGHEKLFF. Combining the CDR3 with reference TRBV27 and TRBJ1-4 gives the whole variable domain EAQVTQNPRYLITVTGKKLTVTCSQNMNHEYMSWYRQDPGLGLRQIYYSMNVEVTDKGDVPEGYKVSRKEKRNFPLILESPSPNQTSLYFCASSLSSGGHEKLFFGSGTQLSVL.

The V and J genes are TRBV6-5 and TRBJ2-7; 7 bases fit TRBD1. This CDR3 is 15 amino acids long. Looked up from germline, CDR1 is MNHEY and CDR2 is SVGAGI. V trimming: 7 bases; J trimming: 2 bases; junction bases outside the gene matches: 11. The CDR3 loop reads CASKKGTATPYEQYF. The DNA of the CDR3 is TGTGCCAGCAAGAAAGGGACAGCTACTCCCTACGAGCAGTACTTC.

The V gene is TRBV19, the J gene TRBJ2-7, with 9 bases lining up with TRBD1. The V gene end was trimmed by 1 base and the J gene end by 5 bases; junction bases not matched to a gene: 6. Germline assignment: CDR1 LNHDA and CDR2 SQIVND (reference sequence). The CDR3 is made up of 15 amino acids. This CDR3 reads CASSIAGQGKDEQYF. The DNA for the CDR3 is TGTGCCAGTAGTATAGCGGGACAGGGCAAGGACGAGCAGTACTTC. The full variable domain, with the rest looked up from reference TRBV19 and TRBJ2-7, is DGGITQSPKYLFRKEGQNVTLSCEQNLNHDAMYWYRQDPGQGLRLIYYSQIVNDFQKGDIAEGYSVSREKKESFPLTVTSAQKNPTAFYLCASSIAGQGKDEQYFGPGTRLTVT.

The rearrangement uses TRBV2 and TRBJ1-1; D unclear. Trimming pared 2 bases from V and 4 bases from J, leaving 11 bases between. The CDR3 runs 14 residues. Germline V gene sequence: CDR1 SNHLY, CDR2 FYNNEI. CDR3 region: CASSERVPFTEAFF. As DNA, the CDR3 is TGTGCCAGCAGTGAACGGGTCCCGTTCACTGAAGCTTTCTTT.